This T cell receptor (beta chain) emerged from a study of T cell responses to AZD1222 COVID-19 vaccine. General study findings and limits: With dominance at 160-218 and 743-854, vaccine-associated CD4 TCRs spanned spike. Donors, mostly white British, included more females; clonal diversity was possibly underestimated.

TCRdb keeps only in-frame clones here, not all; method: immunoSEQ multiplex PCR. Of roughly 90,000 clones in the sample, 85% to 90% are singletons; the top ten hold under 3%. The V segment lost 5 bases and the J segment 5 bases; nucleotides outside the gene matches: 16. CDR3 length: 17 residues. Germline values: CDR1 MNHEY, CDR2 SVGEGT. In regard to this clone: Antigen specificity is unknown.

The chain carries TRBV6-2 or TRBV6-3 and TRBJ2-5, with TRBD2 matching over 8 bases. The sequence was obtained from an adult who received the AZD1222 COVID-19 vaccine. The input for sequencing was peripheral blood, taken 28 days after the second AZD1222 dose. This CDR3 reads CASSNPMAGGTLETQYF. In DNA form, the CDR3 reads TGTGCCAGCAGTAACCCGATGGCGGGGGGTACCTTGGAGACCCAGTACTTC.